These 9 T cell receptor beta chains were all obtained from the same sample, sequenced in a study of blood T cell repertoires in COVID-19. Produced via immunoSEQ multiplex PCR; TCRdb's table is partial and in-frame only. The sample yields 140,000 to 150,000 clones, approximately 90% seen once. Source material: PBMCs or T cells enriched from blood (not recorded which). The origin of the receptors is a woman aged 30 to 39 with acute COVID-19.

This clone was counted only a few times. CDR3 sequence reads: CASSYGLGSSYNEQFF. CDR3 nucleotide sequence: TGTGCCAGCAGTTACGGACTAGGAAGCTCCTACAATGAGCAGTTCTTC. The chain recombines TRBV6-5 with TRBJ2-1, with 7 nucleotides matching TRBD2. The germline V gene has CDR1 MNHEY and CDR2 SVGAGI. The CDR3 spans 16 residues. The junction had 4 bases not matched to a gene; V was cut back by 2 bases and J by 0 bases.

The chain uses TRBV19 and TRBJ2-7; TRBD1 aligns across 11 bases. The germline CDR1 and CDR2 sequences are LNHDA and SQIVND (reference sequence). V trimming: 4 bases; J trimming: 2 bases; junction bases outside the gene matches: 1. The CDR3 consists of 14 residues. CDR3 in DNA: TGTGCCAGTAGTAGGGGACAGGGGGCCTACGAGCAGTACTTC. Protein sequence: CASSRGQGAYEQYF.

The V and J genes are TRBV6-7 and TRBJ2-3; weak D call: TRBD1 (6 bases). TRBV6-7 is assigned to the ORF class and has an uncertain function. The CDR3 runs 16 residues. Trimming removed 5 bases from V and 5 bases from J, with 20 bases in between. CDR3 bases: TGTGCCAGCAGTCCGCCAGACAGGTATCTCGGAGATACGCAGTATTTT. It encodes CASSPPDRYLGDTQYF.

The chain is built from TRBV25-1 and TRBJ2-1; D remains ambiguous. CDR3 size: 16 residues. CDR1 MGHDK and CDR2 SYGVNS come from the germline V gene. The V end lost 6 bases, the J end lost 2 bases, and 17 bases lay between the germline ends. Here the CDR3 reads CASSAAIDPPYNEQFF. The CDR3 DNA reads as TGTGCCAGCAGCGCGGCGATAGATCCACCCTACAATGAGCAGTTCTTC.

The chain carries TRBV10-3 and TRBJ1-5, with 7 bases that match TRBD1. The CDR3 totals 15 residues. J was trimmed by 3 bases and V by 0 bases; bases with no gene match: 2. Germline V lookup: CDR1 ENHRY, CDR2 SYGVKD. The CDR3 spells CAISESGTVNQPQHF. CDR3 sequence (DNA): TGTGCCATCAGTGAGTCAGGGACAGTCAATCAGCCCCAGCATTTT.

The rearrangement uses TRBV4-1 and TRBJ1-2; 10 bases align to TRBD1. Per germline, CDR1 MGHRA and CDR2 YSYEKL. The CDR3 loop spans 15 amino acids. Trimming removed 4 bases from V and 4 bases from J; junction bases left unmatched: 6. The CDR3 DNA reads TGCGCCAGCAGCCTCGGGACAGGGGAGGTCTATGGCTACACCTTC. Translating gives CASSLGTGEVYGYTF.

The chain uses TRBV28 and TRBJ1-2; a possible D gene is TRBD1 (5 bases). The CDR3 spans 12 residues. Trimming cost V 6 bases and J 1 base, with 6 bases left between them. Germline V gene lookup returns CDR1 MDHEN and CDR2 SYDVKM. The CDR3 DNA reads as TGTGCCAGCAGGGGGGGTAACTATGGCTACACCTTC. It is translated as CASRGGNYGYTF.

The count of this clone is one. The chain has TRBV15 and TRBJ1-5; no clear D gene. The CDR3 is made up of 17 amino acids. From germline, CDR1 is LNHNV and CDR2 YYDKDF (reference sequence). Trimming took 5 bases from V and 0 from J, leaving 17 bases between them. CDR3 residues: CATSQVGGLYSNQPQHF. CDR3 DNA sequence: TGTGCCACCAGCCAAGTCGGCGGGTTGTATAGCAATCAGCCCCAGCATTTT.

V usage is TRBV2 and J usage is TRBJ2-2; maybe TRBD1 (5 bases). The length of the CDR3 is 13 residues. V was cut by 3 bases and J by 4 bases, with 6 bases left in between. Germline V gives CDR1 SNHLY, CDR2 FYNNEI. CDR3 protein: CASSDQGTGELFF. The CDR3 DNA reads TGTGCCAGCAGTGATCAGGGCACCGGGGAGCTGTTTTTT.